Listed below are T cell receptor beta chains from one sample, sequenced in a study of shared clonotypes between healthy human individuals. The repertoire was sequenced with immunoSEQ multiplex PCR; TCRdb's copy has only in-frame clones and lacks some. Here the sample spans 800,000 or so clones, 96% being singletons. The sample taken for sequencing was naive CD8+ T cells sorted from blood. The receptors were gathered from a man aged 30 to 45 in good health. Each CDR3 is given with its conserved first and last residue. Each record gives: V gene, D gene, J gene, clone size, CDR3 DNA, CDR3 protein. D genes are given only for firm matches. Not every row has a clone size; where given, it reads once, few, many or a size class.

v_gene: TRBV6-5
d_gene: .
j_gene: TRBJ2-3
abundance: .
CDR3nt: TGTGCCAGCAGTTACTACGGAAGCACAGATACGCAGTATTTT
CDR3aa: CASSYYGSTDTQYF

v_gene: TRBV2
d_gene: .
j_gene: TRBJ2-2
abundance: .
CDR3nt: TGTGCCAGCAATCCTACAGGGAAGGGCACCGGGGAGCTGTTTTTT
CDR3aa: CASNPTGKGTGELFF

v_gene: TRBV27
d_gene: .
j_gene: TRBJ2-1
abundance: .
CDR3nt: TGTGCCAGCAGTTTAATCGGGGGGCGGTCCTACAATGAGCAGTTCTTC
CDR3aa: CASSLIGGRSYNEQFF

v_gene: TRBV29-1
d_gene: .
j_gene: TRBJ2-3
abundance: .
CDR3nt: TGCAGCGTTGAAGGATCAGGGTTCGCGACAGATACGCAGTATTTT
CDR3aa: CSVEGSGFATDTQYF

v_gene: TRBV4-1
d_gene: .
j_gene: TRBJ2-7
abundance: .
CDR3nt: TGCGCCAGCAGCCAAGGGTCTGGGGGGAGCTCCTACGAGCAGTACTTC
CDR3aa: CASSQGSGGSSYEQYF

v_gene: TRBV28
d_gene: .
j_gene: TRBJ1-1
abundance: .
CDR3nt: TGTGCCAGCAGTTCAGGACAGAAGAAAGCTTTCTTT
CDR3aa: CASSSGQKKAFF

v_gene: TRBV27
d_gene: .
j_gene: TRBJ2-3
abundance: .
CDR3nt: TGTGCCAGCTTCAATACAGGGATCAGCACAGATACGCAGTATTTT
CDR3aa: CASFNTGISTDTQYF

v_gene: TRBV11-2
d_gene: .
j_gene: TRBJ2-5
abundance: .
CDR3nt: TGTGCCAGCAGCGACATTCAAGAGACCCAGTACTTC
CDR3aa: CASSDIQETQYF

v_gene: TRBV28
d_gene: .
j_gene: TRBJ2-7
abundance: .
CDR3nt: TGTGCCAGCAGTTTGTTCCCTCCCCTAGAGCAGTACTTC
CDR3aa: CASSLFPPLEQYF

v_gene: TRBV11-1
d_gene: .
j_gene: TRBJ1-4
abundance: .
CDR3nt: TGTGCCAGCAGCCTACAGGGCCCCAACGAAAAACTGTTTTTT
CDR3aa: CASSLQGPNEKLFF

v_gene: TRBV5-1
d_gene: .
j_gene: TRBJ2-1
abundance: .
CDR3nt: TGCGCCAGCAGGAGAGACCGGAGCTCCTACAATGAGCAGTTCTTC
CDR3aa: CASRRDRSSYNEQFF

v_gene: TRBV9
d_gene: .
j_gene: TRBJ1-1
abundance: .
CDR3nt: TGTGCCAGCAGCCCTTTAATAAGCACTGAAGCTTTCTTT
CDR3aa: CASSPLISTEAFF

v_gene: TRBV25-1
d_gene: .
j_gene: TRBJ2-1
abundance: .
CDR3nt: TGTGCCAGCAGTCCAAACTTCAATGAGCAGTTCTTC
CDR3aa: CASSPNFNEQFF

v_gene: TRBV29-1
d_gene: TRBD2
j_gene: TRBJ2-1
abundance: once
CDR3nt: TGCAGCGTTACAGCGGGAACCCTTCTCTACAATGAGCAGTTCTTC
CDR3aa: CSVTAGTLLYNEQFF

v_gene: TRBV7-9
d_gene: .
j_gene: TRBJ1-1
abundance: .
CDR3nt: TGTGCCAGCAGCTTAGTATCAGGAGGGGCTTTCTTT
CDR3aa: CASSLVSGGAFF

v_gene: TRBV28
d_gene: TRBD1
j_gene: TRBJ1-1
abundance: .
CDR3nt: TGTGCCAGCAGTTTAGTTTGGGTCAGGGGGGAGAACACTGAAGCTTTCTTT
CDR3aa: CASSLVWVRGENTEAFF

v_gene: TRBV27
d_gene: .
j_gene: TRBJ2-3
abundance: once
CDR3nt: TGTGCCAGCAGTTTACGGGAAGCAGATACGCAGTATTTT
CDR3aa: CASSLREADTQYF

v_gene: TRBV29-1
d_gene: TRBD1
j_gene: TRBJ2-7
abundance: .
CDR3nt: TGCAGCGTTGAAGGAGTTGATAAGGGGACAGGGCCTACCTACGAGCAGTACTTC
CDR3aa: CSVEGVDKGTGPTYEQYF

v_gene: TRBV10-2
d_gene: .
j_gene: TRBJ1-5
abundance: .
CDR3nt: TGCGCCAGCAGGGGACGGGGAAATCAGCCCCAGCATTTT
CDR3aa: CASRGRGNQPQHF

v_gene: TRBV9
d_gene: .
j_gene: TRBJ2-3
abundance: .
CDR3nt: TGTGCCAGCAGCGTAGGGCAGAGAAACACAGATACGCAGTATTTT
CDR3aa: CASSVGQRNTDTQYF

v_gene: TRBV2
d_gene: TRBD2
j_gene: TRBJ2-7
abundance: .
CDR3nt: TGTGCCAGCGGGGGACTAGCGTACCCCTACGAGCAGTACTTC
CDR3aa: CASGGLAYPYEQYF

v_gene: TRBV29-1
d_gene: .
j_gene: TRBJ2-7
abundance: few
CDR3nt: TGCAGCGTTGACGAAGGTTACGAGCAGTACTTC
CDR3aa: CSVDEGYEQYF